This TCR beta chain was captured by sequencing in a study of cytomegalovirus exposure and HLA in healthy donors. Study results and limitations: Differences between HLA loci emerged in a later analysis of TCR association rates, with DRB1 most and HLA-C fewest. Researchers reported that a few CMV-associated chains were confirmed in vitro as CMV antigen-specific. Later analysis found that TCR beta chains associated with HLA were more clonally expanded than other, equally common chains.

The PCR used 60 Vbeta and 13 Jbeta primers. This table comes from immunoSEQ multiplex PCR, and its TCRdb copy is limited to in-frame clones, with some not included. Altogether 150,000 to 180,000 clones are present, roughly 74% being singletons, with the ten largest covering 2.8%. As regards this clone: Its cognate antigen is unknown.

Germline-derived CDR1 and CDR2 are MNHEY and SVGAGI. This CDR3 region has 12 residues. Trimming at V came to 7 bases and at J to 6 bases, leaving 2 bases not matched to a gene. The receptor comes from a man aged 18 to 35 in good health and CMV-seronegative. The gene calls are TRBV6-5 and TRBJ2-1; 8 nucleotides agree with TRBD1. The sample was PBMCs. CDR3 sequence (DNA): TGTGCCAGCACCGACAGGGGCAATGAGCAGTTCTTC. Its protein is CASTDRGNEQFF.